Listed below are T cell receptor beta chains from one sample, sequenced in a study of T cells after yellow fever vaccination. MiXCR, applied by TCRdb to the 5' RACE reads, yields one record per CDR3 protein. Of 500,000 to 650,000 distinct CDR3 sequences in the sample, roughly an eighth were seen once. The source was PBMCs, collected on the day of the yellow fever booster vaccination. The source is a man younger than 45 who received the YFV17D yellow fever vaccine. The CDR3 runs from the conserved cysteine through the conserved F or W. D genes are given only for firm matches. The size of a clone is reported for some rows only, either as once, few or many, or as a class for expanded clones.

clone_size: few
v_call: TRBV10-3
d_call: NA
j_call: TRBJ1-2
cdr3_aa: CAISESLWDGYTF
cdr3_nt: TGTGCCATCAGTGAGTCGTTGTGGGACGGCTACACCTTC

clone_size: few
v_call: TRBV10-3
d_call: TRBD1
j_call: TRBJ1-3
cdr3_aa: CAISTGPGNTIYF
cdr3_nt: TGTGCCATCTCGACAGGGCCTGGAAACACCATATATTTT

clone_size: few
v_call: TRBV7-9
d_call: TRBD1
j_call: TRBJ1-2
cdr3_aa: CASSYQGTGHNGYTF
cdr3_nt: TGTGCCAGCAGCTACCAAGGGACAGGGCATAATGGCTACACCTTC

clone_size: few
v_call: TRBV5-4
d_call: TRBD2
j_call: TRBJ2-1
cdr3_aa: CASSTSGTSGRLHEQFF
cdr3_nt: TGTGCCAGCAGCACCTCCGGGACTAGCGGGAGACTCCATGAGCAGTTCTTC

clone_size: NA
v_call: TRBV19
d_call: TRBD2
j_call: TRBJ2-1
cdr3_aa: CASSIVAGGEQFF
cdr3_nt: TGTGCCAGTAGTATAGTTGCGGGAGGTGAGCAGTTCTTC

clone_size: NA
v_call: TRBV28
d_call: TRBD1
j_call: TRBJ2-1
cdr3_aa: CASSSMGGQGYNEQFF
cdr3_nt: TGTGCCAGCAGTTCAATGGGGGGACAGGGATACAATGAGCAGTTCTTC

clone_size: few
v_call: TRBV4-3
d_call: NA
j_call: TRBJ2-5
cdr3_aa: CASSQTGRETQYF
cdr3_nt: TGCGCCAGCAGCCAAACCGGCAGAGAGACCCAGTACTTC

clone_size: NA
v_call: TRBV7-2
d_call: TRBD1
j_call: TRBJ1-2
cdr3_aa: CASSLGLRGRYGYTF
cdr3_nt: TGTGCCAGCAGCTTAGGGCTCAGGGGGCGATATGGCTACACCTTC

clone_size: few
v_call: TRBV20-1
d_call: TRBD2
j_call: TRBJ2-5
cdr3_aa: CSARPQAGVEQETQYF
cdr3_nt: TGCAGTGCTAGACCTCAAGCGGGAGTGGAGCAAGAGACCCAGTACTTC

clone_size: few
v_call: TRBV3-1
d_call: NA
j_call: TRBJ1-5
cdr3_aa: CASSRSEQPNQPQHF
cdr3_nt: TGTGCCAGCAGCCGGAGCGAGCAGCCTAATCAGCCCCAGCATTTT

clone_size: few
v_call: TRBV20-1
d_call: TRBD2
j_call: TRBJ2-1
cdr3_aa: CSAAGLAYNEQFF
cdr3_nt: TGCAGTGCGGCGGGACTAGCGTACAATGAGCAGTTCTTC

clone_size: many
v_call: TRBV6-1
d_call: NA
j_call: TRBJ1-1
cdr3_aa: CASSFGTQRTEAFF
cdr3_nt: TGTGCCAGCAGCTTCGGGACACAACGGACTGAAGCTTTCTTT

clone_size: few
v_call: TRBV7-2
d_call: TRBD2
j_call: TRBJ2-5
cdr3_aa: CASSPDPSGSKTQYF
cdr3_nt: TGTGCCAGCAGCCCAGACCCGAGCGGGAGCAAGACCCAGTACTTC

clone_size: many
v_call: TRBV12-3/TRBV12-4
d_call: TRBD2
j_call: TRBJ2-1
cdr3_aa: CASSLGLAEQFF
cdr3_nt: TGTGCCAGCAGCCTGGGACTAGCGGAGCAGTTCTTC

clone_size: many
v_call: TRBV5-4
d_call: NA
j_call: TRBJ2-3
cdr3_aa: CASSLGSDSSTDTQYF
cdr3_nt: TGTGCCAGCAGCTTGGGCTCAGACTCTAGCACAGATACGCAGTATTTT

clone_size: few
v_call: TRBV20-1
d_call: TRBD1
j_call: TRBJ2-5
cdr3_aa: CSAPSNRGIQETQYF
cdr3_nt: TGCAGTGCTCCCTCTAACAGGGGGATCCAAGAGACCCAGTACTTC

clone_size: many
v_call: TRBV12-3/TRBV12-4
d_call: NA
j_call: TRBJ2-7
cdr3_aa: CASSSRAPHYEQYF
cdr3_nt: TGTGCCAGCAGTTCCAGGGCTCCTCACTACGAGCAGTACTTC

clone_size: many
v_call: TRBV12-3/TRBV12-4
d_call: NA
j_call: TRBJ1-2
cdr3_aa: CASSLQASYGYTF
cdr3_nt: TGTGCCAGCAGTCTTCAGGCTTCCTATGGCTACACCTTC

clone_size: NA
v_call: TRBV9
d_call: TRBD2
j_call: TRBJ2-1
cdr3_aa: CASSVEGLGNEQFF
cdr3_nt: TGTGCCAGCAGCGTAGAGGGACTAGGCAATGAGCAGTTCTTC

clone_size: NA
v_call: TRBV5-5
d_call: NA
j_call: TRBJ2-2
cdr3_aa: CASSSKGNTVELFF
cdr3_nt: TGTGCCAGCAGCTCCAAGGGGAACACCGTGGAGCTGTTTTTT

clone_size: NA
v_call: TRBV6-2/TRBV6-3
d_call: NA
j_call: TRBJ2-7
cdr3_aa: CASRDRMPYEQYF
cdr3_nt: TGTGCCAGCCGGGACCGGATGCCCTACGAGCAGTACTTC

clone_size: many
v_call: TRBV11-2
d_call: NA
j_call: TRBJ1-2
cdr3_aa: CASSLEGSSNYGYTF
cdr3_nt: TGTGCCAGCAGCTTAGAGGGTTCCTCTAACTATGGCTACACCTTC

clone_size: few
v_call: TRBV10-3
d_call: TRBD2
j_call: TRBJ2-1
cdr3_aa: CAISRGEAPYNEQFF
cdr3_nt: TGTGCCATCAGCCGGGGGGAGGCCCCCTACAATGAGCAGTTCTTC

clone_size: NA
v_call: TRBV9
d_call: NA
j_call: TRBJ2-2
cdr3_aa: CASSVVPSVNTGELFF
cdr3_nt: TGTGCCAGCAGCGTAGTCCCTAGCGTGAACACCGGGGAGCTGTTTTTT

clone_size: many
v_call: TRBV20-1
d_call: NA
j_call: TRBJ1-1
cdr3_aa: CSAPRYTANTEAFF
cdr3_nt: TGCAGTGCTCCCCGGTATACCGCGAACACTGAAGCTTTCTTT

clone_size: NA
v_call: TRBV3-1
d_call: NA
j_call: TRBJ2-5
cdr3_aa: CASSQVGDSKTQYF
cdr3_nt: TGTGCCAGCAGCCAAGTAGGGGATAGCAAGACCCAGTACTTC

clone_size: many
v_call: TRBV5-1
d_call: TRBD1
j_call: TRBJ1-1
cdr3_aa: CASGQGWDTEAFF
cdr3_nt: TGCGCCAGCGGACAGGGATGGGACACTGAAGCTTTCTTT

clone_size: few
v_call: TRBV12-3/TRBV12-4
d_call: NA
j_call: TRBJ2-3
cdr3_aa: CASTLNGARTDTQYF
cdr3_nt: TGTGCCAGCACCCTCAACGGGGCTCGCACAGATACGCAGTATTTT

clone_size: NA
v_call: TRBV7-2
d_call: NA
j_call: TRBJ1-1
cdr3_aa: CASSATRGSGEAFF
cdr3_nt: TGTGCCAGCAGCGCCACTCGCGGGTCGGGTGAAGCTTTCTTT

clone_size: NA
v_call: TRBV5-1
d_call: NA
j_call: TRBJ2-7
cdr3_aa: CASSYGQIGGEQYF
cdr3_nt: TGCGCCAGCAGTTACGGACAGATTGGGGGCGAGCAGTACTTC

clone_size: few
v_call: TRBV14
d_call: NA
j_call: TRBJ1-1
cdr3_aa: CASSHQDPEAFF
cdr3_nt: TGTGCCAGCAGCCATCAGGATCCTGAAGCTTTCTTT

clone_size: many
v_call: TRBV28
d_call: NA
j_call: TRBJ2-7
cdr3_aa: CASSLSQPYEQYF
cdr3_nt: TGTGCCAGCAGTTTATCACAGCCCTACGAGCAGTACTTC

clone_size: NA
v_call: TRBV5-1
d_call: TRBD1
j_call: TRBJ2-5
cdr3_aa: CASSLGGTGAQETQYF
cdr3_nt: TGCGCCAGCAGCTTGGGCGGGACAGGGGCACAAGAGACCCAGTACTTC

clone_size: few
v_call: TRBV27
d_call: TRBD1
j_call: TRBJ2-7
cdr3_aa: CASSTGAKYYEQYF
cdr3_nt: TGTGCCAGCAGTACAGGGGCAAAGTACTACGAGCAGTACTTC

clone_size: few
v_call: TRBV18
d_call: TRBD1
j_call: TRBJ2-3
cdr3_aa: CASSARQGGGADTQYF
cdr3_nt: TGTGCCAGCTCAGCCCGACAGGGGGGTGGAGCAGATACGCAGTATTTT

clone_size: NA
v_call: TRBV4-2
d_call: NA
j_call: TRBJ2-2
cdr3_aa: CASSQDWGPSANTGELFF
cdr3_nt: TGTGCCAGCAGCCAAGATTGGGGGCCCTCTGCAAACACCGGGGAGCTGTTTTTT

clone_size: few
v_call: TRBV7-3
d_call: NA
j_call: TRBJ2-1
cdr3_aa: CASSLMAGLGNEQFF
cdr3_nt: TGTGCCAGCAGCTTAATGGCGGGGTTAGGTAATGAGCAGTTCTTC

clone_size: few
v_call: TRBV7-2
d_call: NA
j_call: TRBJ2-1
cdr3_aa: CASSTLAYRPNEQFF
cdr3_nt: TGTGCCAGCAGCACTCTAGCCTACCGCCCCAATGAGCAGTTCTTC

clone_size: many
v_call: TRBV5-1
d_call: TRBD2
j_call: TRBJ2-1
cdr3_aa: CASSQIAGISNEQFF
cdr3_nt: TGCGCCAGCAGCCAAATAGCGGGAATATCCAATGAGCAGTTCTTC

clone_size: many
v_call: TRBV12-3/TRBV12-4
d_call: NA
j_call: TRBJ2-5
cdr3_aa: CASSQTGSETQYF
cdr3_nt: TGTGCCAGCAGTCAGACAGGATCGGAGACCCAGTACTTC

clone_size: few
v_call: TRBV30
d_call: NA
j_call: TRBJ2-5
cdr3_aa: CAWSVRLLGGTQYF
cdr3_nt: TGTGCCTGGAGTGTACGCCTACTAGGGGGAACCCAGTACTTC